This TCR beta chain was obtained from a study of T cell responses to AZD1222 COVID-19 vaccine. Across the whole study: Second-dose intervals of approximately 4 or approximately 12 weeks were pooled. Broader study findings: There were repertoire samples only from the period after the peak T cell response. Baseline seropositivity occurred in only 5 to 7 AZD1222 recipients.

Note on this clone: The antigen is unknown.

Repertoires were generated with immunoSEQ multiplex PCR, while TCRdb's copy carries only in-frame clones and drops some. The data contain around 100,000 clones, 87% of them singletons. Trimming pared 7 bases from V and 8 bases from J, leaving 17 bases between. The CDR3 runs 13 residues. Germline V gene data show CDR1 as ENHRY and CDR2 as SYGVKD. This clonotype was sampled from an adult in good health. The rearrangement uses TRBV10-3 and TRBJ1-2; the D is unclear. This sample comprised peripheral blood, obtained on day 0 of AZD1222 vaccination. The CDR3 spells CAIKKPGSRGYTF. The CDR3 nucleotides read TGTGCCATCAAAAAACCGGGGTCGCGGGGCTACACCTTC.